This TCR beta chain comes out of a study of neurological immune-mediated disorders (dated by TCRdb to the late 2010s). With regard to the full study: Among the 35 or so multiple sclerosis patients, around 30 had relapsing-remitting MS and 3 had secondary progressive MS. The approximately 110 TCR-beta libraries included longitudinal samples, technical triplicates and paired sorted CD4+ and CD8+ T-cell subsets alongside PBMC samples. The study compared peripheral blood TCR-beta repertoires of HTLV-I-associated myelopathy (HAM/TSP) patients, multiple sclerosis patients and healthy controls using UMI-based sequencing. The cohort was made up of about 65 subjects, consisting of 14 HAM/TSP patients, around 35 multiple sclerosis patients and about 20 healthy controls. On the study overall, not on this receptor specifically: Across subjects, expanded clones never shared an identical CDR3 amino acid sequence, which suggests that the TCR-beta repertoires in every group were private. No clinical or MRI features were associated with the MS cluster, and the authors said that larger cohorts are needed. The highest TCR clonal expansion was observed in HAM/TSP patients, whereas the lowest was observed in MS patients, even when compared with healthy controls. In phylogenetic analysis, the repertoires of 18 of 34 MS patients grouped into a cluster of related CDR3 sequences, which suggests a possible signature at the repertoire level.

To synthesize cDNA, template-switch 5'RACE was performed with a primer carrying a 10-nucleotide random unique molecular identifier so that each TCR transcript was tagged. Every sequencing run covered 15-18 subjects and yielded more than 180 million TCR-beta sequences. Total RNA was extracted with the RNeasy kit. The KAPA Real-time Library Amplification kit was used to amplify TCR-beta VDJ regions with primers targeting the TCR constant region and the 5'RACE anchor. A first PCR added sample indexes and Illumina adaptors, and a second PCR then raised library yield. The roughly 650 bp TCR product was size-selected on a 2% E-gel SizeSelection system after Ampure bead purification. Library quality was checked on a Bioanalyzer, concentration was measured with Qubit, and libraries were quantified with the Kapa Library Quantification kit before pooling. Libraries were sequenced paired-end 2 x 150 bp on an Illumina HiSeq 2500. To increase sequence diversity, roughly 24-32% phiX was spiked into each library pool. The original methods were these. Quality-filtered reads were processed with the UMI-based MiGEC pipeline, and over 75% of raw TCR sequences were removed by the MiGEC pipeline during error correction. VDJ genes were aligned to IMGT germline references, and clonotypes were defined by unique CDR3 amino acid sequence plus V-J genes. Clonal expansion, Shannon diversity and CDR3 relatedness were evaluated with VDJtools (CalcPairwiseDistances, ClusterSamples), while phylogenetic trees were built in CLCbio workbench. Using coefficient-of-variation modelling across technical triplicates, the study counted a clone as expanded if it had at least 8 unique UMIs. TCRdb itself trimmed the public reads at Q25 with fastp, ran MiXCR and retained productive beta chains. A single entry per CDR3 protein holds the most common genes and DNA from its merged rows. TCRdb's processing, not the study's, gives the V and J calls here. The sample data list more than 45,000 distinct CDR3 sequences, and under 4.5% of these were observed just once. The leading ten clones occupy around 3.1% of the sample.

Unsorted PBMC libraries were generated from 2 million PBMCs stored in RNAlater at -80 °C until RNA extraction. Multiple sclerosis patients were enrolled in a US clinical protocol evaluating disease progression by magnetic resonance imaging. PBMCs were separated from peripheral blood using Ficoll-Hypaque density gradient centrifugation and then cryopreserved in liquid nitrogen. Many counts were recorded for this clonotype. Its antigen is still unknown. Sequence at one end of the junction differs from germline and may be a read error. Reading the germline V gene gives CDR1 SQVTM and CDR2 ANQGSEA. The CDR3 goes from the cysteine to the phenylalanine over 10 residues. The retained sequence is limited to the CDR3, 30 bases, with the frame set at the first base.

The sequencing sample was made of PBMCs. This sequence originates from a woman aged 25 to 45 with multiple sclerosis. The rearrangement combines TRBV29-1 with TRBJ2-1; TRBD2 is perhaps the D gene, given 6 matching bases. This receptor carries the CDR3 CSVYGTPRIF. The DNA is as follows: TGCAGCGTCTACGGGACTCCCAGGATCTTC.